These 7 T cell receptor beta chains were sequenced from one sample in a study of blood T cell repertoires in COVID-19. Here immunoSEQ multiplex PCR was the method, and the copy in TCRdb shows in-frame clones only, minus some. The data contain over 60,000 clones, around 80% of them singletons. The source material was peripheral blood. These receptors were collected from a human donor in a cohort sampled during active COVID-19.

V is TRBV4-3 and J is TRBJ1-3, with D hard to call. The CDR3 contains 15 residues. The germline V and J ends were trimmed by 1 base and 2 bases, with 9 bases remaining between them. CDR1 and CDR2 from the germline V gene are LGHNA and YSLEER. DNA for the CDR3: TGCGCCAGCAGCCAAGGGGGAGGGCCTGGAAACACCATATATTTT. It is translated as CASSQGGGPGNTIYF.

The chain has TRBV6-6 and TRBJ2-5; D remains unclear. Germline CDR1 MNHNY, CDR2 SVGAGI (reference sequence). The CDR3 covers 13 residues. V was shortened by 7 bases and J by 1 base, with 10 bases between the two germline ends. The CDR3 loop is CASTQQPQETQYF. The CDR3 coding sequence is TGTGCCAGCACTCAACAACCCCAAGAGACCCAGTACTTC.

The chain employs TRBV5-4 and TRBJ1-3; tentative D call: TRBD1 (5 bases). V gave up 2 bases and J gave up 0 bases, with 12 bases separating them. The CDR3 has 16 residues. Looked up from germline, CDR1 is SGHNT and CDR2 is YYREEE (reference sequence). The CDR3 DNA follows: TGTGCCAGCAGCTTTATGGCCGACAGCTCTGGAAACACCATATATTTT. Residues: CASSFMADSSGNTIYF.

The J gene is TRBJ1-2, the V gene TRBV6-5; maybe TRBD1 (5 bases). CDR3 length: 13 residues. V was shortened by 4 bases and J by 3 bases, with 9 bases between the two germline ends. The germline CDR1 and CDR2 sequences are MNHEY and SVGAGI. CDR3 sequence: CASSSREDYGYTF. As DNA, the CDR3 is TGTGCCAGCAGTTCCAGGGAGGACTATGGCTACACCTTC.

The CDR3 protein is CASSRDIYEQYF. The DNA of the CDR3 is TGTGCCAGCAGCCGGGACATCTACGAGCAGTACTTC. This chain joins TRBV3-1 (or the pseudogene TRBV3-2) and TRBJ2-7, with D possibly being TRBD1 (6 bases). Trimming took off 4 bases at V and 3 bases at J, with 7 bases between the two ends. This CDR3 comprises 12 residues. Germline lookup yields CDR1 LGHDT and CDR2 YNNKEL (reference sequence).

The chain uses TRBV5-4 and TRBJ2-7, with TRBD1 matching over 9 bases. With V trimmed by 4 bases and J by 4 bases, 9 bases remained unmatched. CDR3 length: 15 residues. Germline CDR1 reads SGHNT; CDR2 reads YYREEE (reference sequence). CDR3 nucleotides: TGTGCCAGCAGCCTGAACCTCGGGACAGGGTACGAGCAGTACTTC. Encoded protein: CASSLNLGTGYEQYF. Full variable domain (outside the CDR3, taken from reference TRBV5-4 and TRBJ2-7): ETGVTQSPTHLIKTRGQQVTLRCSSQSGHNTVSWYQQALGQGPQFIFQYYREEENGRGNFPPRFSGLQFPNYSSELNVNALELDDSALYLCASSLNLGTGYEQYFGPGTRLTVT.

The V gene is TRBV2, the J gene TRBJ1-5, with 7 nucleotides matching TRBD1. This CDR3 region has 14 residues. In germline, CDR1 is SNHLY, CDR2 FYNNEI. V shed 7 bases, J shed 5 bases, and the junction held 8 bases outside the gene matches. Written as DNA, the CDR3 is TGTGCCAGCACTGCGACAGGGCCCTATCAGCCCCAGCATTTT. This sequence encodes CASTATGPYQPQHF.